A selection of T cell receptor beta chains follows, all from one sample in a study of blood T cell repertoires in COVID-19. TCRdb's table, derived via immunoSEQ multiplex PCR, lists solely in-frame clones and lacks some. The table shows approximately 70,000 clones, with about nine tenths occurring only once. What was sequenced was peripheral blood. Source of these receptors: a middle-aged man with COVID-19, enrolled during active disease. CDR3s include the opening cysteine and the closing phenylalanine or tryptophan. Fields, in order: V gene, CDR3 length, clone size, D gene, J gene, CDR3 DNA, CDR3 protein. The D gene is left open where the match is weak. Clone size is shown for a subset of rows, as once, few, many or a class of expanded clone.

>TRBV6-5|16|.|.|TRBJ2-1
TGTGCCAGCAGTTACTCCCAGCGGAGGACCTACAATGAGCAGTTCTTC
CASSYSQRRTYNEQFF
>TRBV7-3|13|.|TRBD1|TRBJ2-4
TGTGCCAGCAGCGCCGGACAGGGGAACATTCAGTACTTC
CASSAGQGNIQYF
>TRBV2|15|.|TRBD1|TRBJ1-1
TGTGCCAGCAGTGAAGGGACAGGGATGAACACTGAAGCTTTCTTT
CASSEGTGMNTEAFF
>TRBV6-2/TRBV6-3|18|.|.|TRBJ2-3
TGTGCCAGCAGTTACTCGATCCCGCAAGCCCCGGGTACAGATACGCAGTATTTT
CASSYSIPQAPGTDTQYF
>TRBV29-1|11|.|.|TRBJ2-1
TGCAGCGTTGGGGAGGACAGGGAGCAGTTCTTC
CSVGEDREQFF
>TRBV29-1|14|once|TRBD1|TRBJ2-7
TGCAGCGTTGGGAGGACAGGGAATTCCTACGAGCAGTACTTC
CSVGRTGNSYEQYF
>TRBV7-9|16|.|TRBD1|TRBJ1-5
TGTGCCAGCAGCTTAGGGGGACAGGGGGAGAATCAGCCCCAGCATTTT
CASSLGGQGENQPQHF
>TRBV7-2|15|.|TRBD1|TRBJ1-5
TGTGCCAGCAGCTTAAGGGGACAGGGAAATCAGCCCCAGCATTTT
CASSLRGQGNQPQHF
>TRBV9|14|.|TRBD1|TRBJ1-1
TGTGCCAGCAGCGTAGCGTCAGGGGGCACTGAAGCTTTCTTT
CASSVASGGTEAFF
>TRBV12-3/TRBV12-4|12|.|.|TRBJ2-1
TGTGCCAGCAGCTCCATTACTAATGAGCAGTTCTTC
CASSSITNEQFF
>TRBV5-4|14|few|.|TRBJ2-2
TGTGCCAGCAGCTTCCGGGAGTCCCCCGGGGAGCTGTTTTTT
CASSFRESPGELFF
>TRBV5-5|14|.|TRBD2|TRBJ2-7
TGTGCCAGCAAGGTGACGGGAGGGCCGGGGGAGCAGTACTTC
CASKVTGGPGEQYF
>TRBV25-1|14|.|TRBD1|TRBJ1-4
TGTGCCAGCCGACCGGGACAGACTAATGAAAAACTGTTTTTT
CASRPGQTNEKLFF
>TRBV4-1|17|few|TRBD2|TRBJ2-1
TGCGCCAGCAGCGTACGACTAGCGGGACGCGAATCAAATGAGCAGTTCTTC
CASSVRLAGRESNEQFF
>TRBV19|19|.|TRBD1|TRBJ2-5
TGTGCCAGTAGTATCCGCGGACAGGGGAAGTCGGTTTTGGCAGAGACCCAGTACTTC
CASSIRGQGKSVLAETQYF
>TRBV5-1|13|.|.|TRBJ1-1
TGCGCCAGCAGCTTGGGGGCAGATCGGGAAGCTTTCTTT
CASSLGADREAFF
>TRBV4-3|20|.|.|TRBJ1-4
TGCGCCAGCAGCCAAGATTTTGGCAGGGGTTTGGGGTTAACTAATGAAAAACTGTTTTTT
CASSQDFGRGLGLTNEKLFF
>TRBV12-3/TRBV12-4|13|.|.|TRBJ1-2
TGTGCCAGCAGTTTAGCGCAGGGGAAGGGCTACACCTTC
CASSLAQGKGYTF
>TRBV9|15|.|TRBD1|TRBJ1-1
TGTGCCAGCAGCGTCCGGACAGGGGAGAACACTGAAGCTTTCTTT
CASSVRTGENTEAFF
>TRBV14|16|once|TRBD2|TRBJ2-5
TGTGCCAGCAGCCAACTGGGGCTAGCGGGAGTCGAGACCCAGTACTTC
CASSQLGLAGVETQYF
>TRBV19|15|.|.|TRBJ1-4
TGTGCCAGTAGTGTTGCTACAGGGACTAATGAAAAACTGTTTTTT
CASSVATGTNEKLFF
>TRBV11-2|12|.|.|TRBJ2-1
TGTGCCAGCAGCTTGGGGGCCAATGAGCAGTTCTTC
CASSLGANEQFF
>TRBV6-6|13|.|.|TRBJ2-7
TGTGCCAGCAGTTTGGGCGGCCCGGGGGAGCAGTACTTC
CASSLGGPGEQYF
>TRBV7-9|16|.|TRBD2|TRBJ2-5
TGTGCCAGCAGCCGAGGCCTAGCGGGAGGGGGAGAGACCCAGTACTTC
CASSRGLAGGGETQYF
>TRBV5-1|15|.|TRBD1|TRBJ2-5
TGCGCCAGCAGCTTGGACGGCAGGGGGCTAGAGACCCAGTACTTC
CASSLDGRGLETQYF
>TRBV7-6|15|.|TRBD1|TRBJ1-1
TGTGCCAGCAGCTTAGGACAGGGAGTTTCCACTGAAGCTTTCTTT
CASSLGQGVSTEAFF
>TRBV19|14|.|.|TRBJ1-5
TGTGCCAGTAGTGCGGGGGTTAGCAATCAGCCCCAGCATTTT
CASSAGVSNQPQHF
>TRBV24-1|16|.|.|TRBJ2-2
TGTGCCACCAGTGATTTGAGCGTAGTGAACACCGGGGAGCTGTTTTTT
CATSDLSVVNTGELFF